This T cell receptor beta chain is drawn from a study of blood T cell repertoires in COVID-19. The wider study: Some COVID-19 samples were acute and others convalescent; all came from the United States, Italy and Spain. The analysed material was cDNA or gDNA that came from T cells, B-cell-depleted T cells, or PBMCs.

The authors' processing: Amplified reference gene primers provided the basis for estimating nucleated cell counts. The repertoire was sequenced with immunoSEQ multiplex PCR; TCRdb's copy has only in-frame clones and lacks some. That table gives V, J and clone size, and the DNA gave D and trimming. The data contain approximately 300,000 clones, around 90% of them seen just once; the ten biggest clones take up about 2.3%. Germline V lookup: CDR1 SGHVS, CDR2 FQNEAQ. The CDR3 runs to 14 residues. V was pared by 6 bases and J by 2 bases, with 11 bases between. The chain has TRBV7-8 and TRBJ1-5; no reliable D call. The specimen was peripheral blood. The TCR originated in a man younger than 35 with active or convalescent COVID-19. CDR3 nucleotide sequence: TGTGCCAGCAGTGTGATAGAGGGCAATCAGCCCCAGCATTTT. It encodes CASSVIEGNQPQHF.